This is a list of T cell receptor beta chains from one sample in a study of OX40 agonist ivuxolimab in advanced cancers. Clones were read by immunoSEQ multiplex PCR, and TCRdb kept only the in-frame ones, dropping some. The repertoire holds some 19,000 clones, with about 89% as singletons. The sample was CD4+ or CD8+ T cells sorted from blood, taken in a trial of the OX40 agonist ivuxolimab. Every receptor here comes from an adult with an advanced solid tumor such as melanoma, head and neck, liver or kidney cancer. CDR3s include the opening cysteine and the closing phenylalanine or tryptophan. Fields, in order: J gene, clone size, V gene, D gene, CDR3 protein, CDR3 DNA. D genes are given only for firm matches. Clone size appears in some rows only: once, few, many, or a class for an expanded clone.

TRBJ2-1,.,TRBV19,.,CASSKTNYNEQFF,TGTGCCAGTAGTAAGACTAACTACAATGAGCAGTTCTTC
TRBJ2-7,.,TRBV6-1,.,CASSLRGAYEQYF,TGTGCCAGCAGCCTAAGGGGGGCCTACGAGCAGTACTTC
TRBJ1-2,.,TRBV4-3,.,CASSQQAQDYGYTF,TGCGCCAGCAGCCAACAAGCGCAGGACTATGGCTACACCTTC
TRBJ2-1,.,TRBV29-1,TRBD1,CSGRGPGEQFF,TGCAGCGGCAGGGGGCCCGGTGAGCAGTTCTTC
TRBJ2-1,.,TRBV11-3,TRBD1,CASSLAPGGSYNEQFF,TGTGCCAGCAGCTTGGCTCCAGGGGGCTCCTACAATGAGCAGTTCTTC
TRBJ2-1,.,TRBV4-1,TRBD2,CASSGIAGGPHEQFF,TGCGCCAGCAGCGGGATAGCGGGAGGGCCCCATGAGCAGTTCTTC
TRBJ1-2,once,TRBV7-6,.,CASSLAGQSYGYTF,TGTGCCAGCAGCTTAGCCGGACAGTCCTATGGCTACACCTTC
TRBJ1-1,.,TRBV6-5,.,CASSPGVTLRLAFF,TGTGCCAGCAGTCCTGGGGTGACGCTCCGGTTAGCTTTCTTT
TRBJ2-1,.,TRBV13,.,CASSLGGDEQFF,TGTGCCAGCAGCTTAGGCGGGGATGAGCAGTTCTTC
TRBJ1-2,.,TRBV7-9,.,CASSLDRVEGYTF,TGTGCCAGCAGCTTAGACAGGGTTGAGGGCTACACCTTC
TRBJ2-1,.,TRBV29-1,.,CSVGPGGNEQFF,TGCAGCGTTGGGCCCGGCGGGAATGAGCAGTTCTTC
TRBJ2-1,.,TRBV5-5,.,CASSLTRNEQFF,TGTGCCAGCAGCTTGACTAGGAATGAGCAGTTCTTC
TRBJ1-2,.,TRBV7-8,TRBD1,CASSLGTGNFYGYTF,TGTGCCAGCAGCTTAGGGACAGGAAATTTCTATGGCTACACCTTC
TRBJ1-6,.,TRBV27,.,CASSPRSSYNSPLHF,TGTGCCAGCAGTCCTAGGAGCTCCTATAATTCACCCCTCCACTTT
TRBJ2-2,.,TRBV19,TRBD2,CASSWTSGTGELFF,TGTGCCAGTAGTTGGACTAGCGGCACCGGGGAGCTGTTTTTT
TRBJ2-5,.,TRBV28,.,CASSPGRSGQETQYF,TGTGCCAGCAGTCCCGGGCGATCGGGCCAAGAGACCCAGTACTTC
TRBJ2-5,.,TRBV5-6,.,CASSLGTGSETQYF,TGTGCCAGCAGCTTGGGGACCGGTTCTGAGACCCAGTACTTC
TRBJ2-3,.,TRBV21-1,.,CASSELAGATDTQYF,TGTGCCAGCAGCGAACTAGCGGGAGCAACAGATACGCAGTATTTT
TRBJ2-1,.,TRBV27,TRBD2,CASSPGVAGDNEQFF,TGTGCCAGCAGTCCGGGGGTAGCGGGAGACAATGAGCAGTTCTTC
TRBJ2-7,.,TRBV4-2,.,CASSKTGSGYEQYF,TGTGCCAGCAGCAAAACAGGGTCAGGCTACGAGCAGTACTTC
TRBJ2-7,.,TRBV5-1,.,CASSEVRGYEQYF,TGCGCCAGCAGCGAGGTCAGGGGTTACGAGCAGTACTTC
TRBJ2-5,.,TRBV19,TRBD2,CASSQLAGEIKTQYF,TGTGCCAGTAGTCAACTAGCGGGAGAGATAAAGACCCAGTACTTC
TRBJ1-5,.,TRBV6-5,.,CASSQGVGGNQPQHF,TGTGCCAGCAGTCAAGGGGTTGGCGGCAATCAGCCCCAGCATTTT
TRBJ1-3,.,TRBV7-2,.,CASSLDGRGYTIYF,TGTGCCAGCAGCCTCGACGGACGAGGGTACACCATATATTTT
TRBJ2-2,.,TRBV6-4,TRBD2,CASQQRGDTGELFF,TGTGCCAGCCAACAGCGGGGAGACACCGGGGAGCTGTTTTTT
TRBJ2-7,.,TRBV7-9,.,CASSLGRSYEQYF,TGTGCCAGCAGCCTAGGTCGTTCCTACGAGCAGTACTTC
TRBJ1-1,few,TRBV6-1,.,CASSLSPLDTEAFF,TGTGCCAGCAGCCTCTCGCCCCTGGACACTGAAGCTTTCTTT
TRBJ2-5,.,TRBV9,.,CASSTWPRETQYF,TGTGCCAGCAGCACCTGGCCGAGGGAGACCCAGTACTTC
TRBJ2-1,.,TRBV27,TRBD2,CASSLIGSSGSDEQFF,TGTGCCAGCAGTTTAATCGGGTCTAGCGGGAGCGATGAGCAGTTCTTC
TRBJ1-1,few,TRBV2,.,CASVFGEAFF,TGTGCCAGCGTGTTTGGGGAAGCTTTCTTT
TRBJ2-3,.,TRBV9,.,CASSVASFTDTQYF,TGTGCCAGCAGCGTAGCTAGCTTCACAGATACGCAGTATTTT
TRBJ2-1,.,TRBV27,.,CASSLLDGSNEQFF,TGTGCCAGCAGTTTATTGGATGGGTCCAATGAGCAGTTCTTC
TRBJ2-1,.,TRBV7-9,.,CASSPDGYNEQFF,TGTGCCAGCAGCCCGGACGGCTACAATGAGCAGTTCTTC
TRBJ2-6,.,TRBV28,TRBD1,CASSLLGQGVSGANVLTF,TGTGCCAGCAGTTTATTGGGACAGGGGGTCTCTGGGGCCAACGTCCTGACTTTC
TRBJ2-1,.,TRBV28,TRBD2,CASSQRVPAGRVNEQFF,TGTGCCAGCTCCCAAAGGGTTCCAGCGGGAAGGGTCAATGAGCAGTTCTTC
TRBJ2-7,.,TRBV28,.,CASSFSAYEQYF,TGTGCCAGCAGTTTTTCCGCCTACGAGCAGTACTTC
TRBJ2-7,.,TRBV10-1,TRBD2,CASSGWTSGRQYEQYF,TGCGCCAGCAGTGGTTGGACTAGCGGGAGGCAATACGAGCAGTACTTC
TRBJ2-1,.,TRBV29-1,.,CSGGPPPNNEQFF,TGCAGCGGAGGACCCCCTCCGAACAATGAGCAGTTCTTC
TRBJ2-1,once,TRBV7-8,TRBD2,CASRDSGSPYNEQFF,TGTGCCAGCAGGGATAGCGGGAGCCCCTACAATGAGCAGTTCTTC
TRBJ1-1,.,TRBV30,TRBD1,CALGGQGDHGDTEAFF,TGTGCCCTCGGGGGACAGGGGGACCATGGGGACACTGAAGCTTTCTTT
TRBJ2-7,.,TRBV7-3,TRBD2,CASSLTGGGRIGGEQYF,TGTGCCAGCAGCTTAACGGGCGGCGGGAGGATAGGTGGCGAGCAGTACTTC
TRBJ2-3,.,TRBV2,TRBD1,CASSPTGGEADTQYF,TGTGCCAGCAGTCCCACAGGGGGTGAGGCAGATACGCAGTATTTT
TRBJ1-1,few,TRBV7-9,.,CASTLGVEAFF,TGTGCCAGCACCCTGGGGGTTGAAGCTTTCTTT
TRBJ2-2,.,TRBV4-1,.,CASSQESVLNTGELFF,TGCGCCAGCAGCCAAGAGTCTGTCCTGAACACCGGGGAGCTGTTTTTT
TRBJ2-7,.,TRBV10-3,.,CAISEGGTYEQYF,TGTGCCATCAGTGAGGGTGGGACCTACGAGCAGTACTTC
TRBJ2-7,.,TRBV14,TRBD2,CASSQWPGGPFEQYF,TGTGCCAGCAGCCAATGGCCGGGAGGGCCTTTCGAGCAGTACTTC
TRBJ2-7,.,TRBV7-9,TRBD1,CASSQPRQGTYEQYF,TGTGCCAGCAGCCAACCCCGACAGGGCACCTACGAGCAGTACTTC
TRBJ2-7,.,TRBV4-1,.,CASSQEGGKMGDEQYF,TGCGCCAGCAGCCAAGAAGGGGGAAAGATGGGAGACGAGCAGTACTTC